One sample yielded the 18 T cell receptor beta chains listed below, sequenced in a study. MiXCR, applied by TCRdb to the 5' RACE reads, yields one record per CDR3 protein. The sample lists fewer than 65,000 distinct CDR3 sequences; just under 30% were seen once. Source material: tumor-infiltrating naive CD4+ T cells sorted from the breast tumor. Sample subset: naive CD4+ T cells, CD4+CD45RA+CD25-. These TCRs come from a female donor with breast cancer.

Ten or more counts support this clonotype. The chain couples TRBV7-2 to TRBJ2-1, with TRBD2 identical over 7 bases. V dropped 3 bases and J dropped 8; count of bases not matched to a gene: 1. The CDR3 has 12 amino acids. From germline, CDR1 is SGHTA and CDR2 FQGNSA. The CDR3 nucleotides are TGTGCCAGCAGCTTTAGCGGGTATGAGCAGTTCTTC. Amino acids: CASSFSGYEQFF. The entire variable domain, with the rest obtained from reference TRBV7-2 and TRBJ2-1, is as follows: GAGVSQSPSNKVTEKGKDVELRCDPISGHTALYWYRQSLGQGLEFLIYFQGNSAPDKSGLPSDRFSAERTGGSVSTLTIQRTQQEDSAVYLCASSFSGYEQFFGPGTRLTVL.

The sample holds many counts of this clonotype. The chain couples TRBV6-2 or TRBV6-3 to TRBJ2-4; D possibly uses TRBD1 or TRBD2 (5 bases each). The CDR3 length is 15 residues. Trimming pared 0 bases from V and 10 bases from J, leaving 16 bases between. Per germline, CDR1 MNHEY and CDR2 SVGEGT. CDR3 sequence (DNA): TGTGCCAGCAGTTACTCGTTGAAGGGGACGGAGATTCAGTACTTC. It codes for CASSYSLKGTEIQYF.

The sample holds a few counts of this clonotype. CDR3 coding DNA: TGTGCCAGCAGTTTCCCGGGACTTCGTCAGTTCTTC. Protein sequence: CASSFPGLRQFF. The V gene is TRBV6-5, the J gene TRBJ2-1, with D tentatively TRBD2 (6 bases). V lost 4 bases and J lost 13, with 14 bases in between. Germline V CDR1 and CDR2: MNHEY, SVGAGI. The CDR3 has 12 residues.

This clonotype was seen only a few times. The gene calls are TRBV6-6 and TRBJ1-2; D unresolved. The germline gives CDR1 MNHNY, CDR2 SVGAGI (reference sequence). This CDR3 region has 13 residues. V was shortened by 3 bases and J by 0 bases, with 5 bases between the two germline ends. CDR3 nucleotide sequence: TGTGCCAGCAGTTATGAAGCTAACTATGGCTACACCTTC. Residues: CASSYEANYGYTF.

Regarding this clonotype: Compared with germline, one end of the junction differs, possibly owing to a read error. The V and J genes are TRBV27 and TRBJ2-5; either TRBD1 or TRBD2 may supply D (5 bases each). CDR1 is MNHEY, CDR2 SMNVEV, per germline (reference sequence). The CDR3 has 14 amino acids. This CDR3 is CASSSWGSQETQDF. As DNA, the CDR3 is TGTGCCAGCAGTTCCTGGGGGTCCCAAGAGACCCAGGACTTC.

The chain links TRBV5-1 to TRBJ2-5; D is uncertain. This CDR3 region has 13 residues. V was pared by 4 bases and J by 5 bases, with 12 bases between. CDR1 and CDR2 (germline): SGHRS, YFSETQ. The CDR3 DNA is TGCGCCAGCAGCGTCAGTGGCGGTGAGACCCAGTACTTC. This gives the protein CASSVSGGETQYF.

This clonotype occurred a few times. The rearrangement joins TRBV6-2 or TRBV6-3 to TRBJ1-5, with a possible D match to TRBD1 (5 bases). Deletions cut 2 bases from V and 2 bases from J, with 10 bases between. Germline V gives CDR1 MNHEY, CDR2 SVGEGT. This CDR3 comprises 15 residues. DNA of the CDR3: TGTGCCAGCAGTTACGAGGGGCTTGGCAATCAGCCCCAGCATTTT. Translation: CASSYEGLGNQPQHF.

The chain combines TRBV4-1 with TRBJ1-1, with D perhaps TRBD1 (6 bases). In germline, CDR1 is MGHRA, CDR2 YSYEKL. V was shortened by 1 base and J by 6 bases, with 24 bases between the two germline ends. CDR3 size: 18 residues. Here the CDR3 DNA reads TGCGCCAGCAGCCAAGTCTGCGGTGGGACCCGTGACAGGTCTGAAGCTTTCTTT. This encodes CASSQVCGGTRDRSEAFF.

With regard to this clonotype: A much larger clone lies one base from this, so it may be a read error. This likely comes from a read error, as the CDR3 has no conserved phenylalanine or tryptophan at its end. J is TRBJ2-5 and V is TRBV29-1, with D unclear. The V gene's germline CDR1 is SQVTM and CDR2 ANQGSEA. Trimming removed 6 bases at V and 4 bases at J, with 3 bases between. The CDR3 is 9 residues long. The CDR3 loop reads CSVGETQYS. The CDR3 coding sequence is TGCAGCGTGGGAGAGACCCAGTACTCC.

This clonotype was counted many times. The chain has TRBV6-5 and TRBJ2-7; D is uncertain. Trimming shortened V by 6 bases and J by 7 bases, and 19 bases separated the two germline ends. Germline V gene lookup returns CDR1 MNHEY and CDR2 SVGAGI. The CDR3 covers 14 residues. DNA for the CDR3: TGTGCCAGCAGCCTCGCTGTGGGATTTGAGGAGCAGTACTTC. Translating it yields CASSLAVGFEEQYF.

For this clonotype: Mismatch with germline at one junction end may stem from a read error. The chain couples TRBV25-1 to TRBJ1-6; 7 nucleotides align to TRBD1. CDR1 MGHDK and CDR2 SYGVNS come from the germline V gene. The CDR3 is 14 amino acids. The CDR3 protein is CTSSVGQINSPLHF. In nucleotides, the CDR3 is TGTACCAGCAGTGTGGGACAGATAAATTCACCCCTCCACTTT.

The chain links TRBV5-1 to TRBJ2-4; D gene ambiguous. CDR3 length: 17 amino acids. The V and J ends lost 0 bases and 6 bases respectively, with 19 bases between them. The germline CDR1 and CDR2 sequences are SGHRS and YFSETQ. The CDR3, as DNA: TGCGCCAGCAGCTTGGACCACCGGCTAGAGGTGGGAAACATTCAGTACTTC. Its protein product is CASSLDHRLEVGNIQYF.

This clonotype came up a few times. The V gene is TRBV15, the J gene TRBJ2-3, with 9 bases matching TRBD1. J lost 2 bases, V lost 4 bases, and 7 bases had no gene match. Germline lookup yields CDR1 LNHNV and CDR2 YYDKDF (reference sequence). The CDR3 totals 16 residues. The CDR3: CATSTDRGPFTDTQYF. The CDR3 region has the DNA TGTGCCACCAGCACGGACAGGGGACCTTTCACAGATACGCAGTATTTT.

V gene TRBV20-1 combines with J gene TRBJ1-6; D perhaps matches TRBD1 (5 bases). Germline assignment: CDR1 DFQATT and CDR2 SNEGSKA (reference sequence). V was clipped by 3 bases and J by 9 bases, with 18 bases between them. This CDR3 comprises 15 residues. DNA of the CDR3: TGCAGTGCTAGGTCCAGGGAAGCCGGTAGTTCACCCCTCCACTTT. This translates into CSARSREAGSSPLHF.

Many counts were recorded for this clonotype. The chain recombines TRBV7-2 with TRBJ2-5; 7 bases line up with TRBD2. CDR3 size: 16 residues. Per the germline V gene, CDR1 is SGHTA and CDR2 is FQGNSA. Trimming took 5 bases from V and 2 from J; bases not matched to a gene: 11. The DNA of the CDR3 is TGTGCCAGCAGCCGAAAAGCGGGGACGGGACAAGAGACCCAGTACTTC. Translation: CASSRKAGTGQETQYF.

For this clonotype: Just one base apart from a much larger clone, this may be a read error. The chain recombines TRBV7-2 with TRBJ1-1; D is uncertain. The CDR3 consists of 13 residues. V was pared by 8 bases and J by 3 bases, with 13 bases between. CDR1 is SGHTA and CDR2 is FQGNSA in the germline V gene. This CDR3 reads CASGRRSDTEAFF. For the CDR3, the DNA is TGTGCCAGCGGCCGAAGGAGCGACACTGAAGCTTTCTTT. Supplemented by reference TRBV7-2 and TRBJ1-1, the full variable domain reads GAGVSQSPSNKVTEKGKDVELRCDPISGHTALYWYRQSLGQGLEFLIYFQGNSAPDKSGLPSDRFSAERTGGSVSTLTIQRTQQEDSAVYLCASGRRSDTEAFFGQGTRLTVV.

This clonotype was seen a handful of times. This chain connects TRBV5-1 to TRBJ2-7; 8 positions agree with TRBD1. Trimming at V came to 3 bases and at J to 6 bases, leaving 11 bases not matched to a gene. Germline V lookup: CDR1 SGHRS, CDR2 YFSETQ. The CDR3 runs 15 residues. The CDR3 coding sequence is TGCGCCAGCAGCTCGGCATTGGACAGGGCTAGCGAGCAGTACTTC. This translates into CASSSALDRASEQYF.

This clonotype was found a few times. CDR3 residues: CASSLQGPETQYF. The CDR3 DNA reads as TGCGCCAGCAGCTTGCAGGGGCCGGAGACCCAGTACTTC. The J gene is TRBJ2-5, the V gene TRBV5-1, with D tentatively TRBD1 (6 bases). The CDR3 runs to 13 residues. Per the germline V gene, CDR1 is SGHRS and CDR2 is YFSETQ. Trimming stripped 1 base from V and 5 bases from J, with 9 bases between.